This TCR beta chain appears in the sequencing data of a study of naive and memory T cell subsets. Two oligonucleotides, mixed equimolar, formed the beta constant-region primer covering TRBC1 and TRBC2. Nested alpha and beta constant-region primers with the SP2 primer drove four PCR rounds on ligated cDNA. TCRdb re-called the UMI-ligation and nested PCR reads with MiXCR, one entry per CDR3 protein. The sample lists approximately 140,000 distinct CDR3 sequences; 22% were seen once. The CDR3 covers 13 residues. V was cut by 5 bases and J by 2 bases, with 7 bases left in between. The germline gives CDR1 SGHRS, CDR2 YFSETQ. This clonotype showed up just a few times. Its antigen remains unidentified. After the first PCR, alpha and beta chain libraries were processed separately. CD4 T cells were positively selected, then CD8 T cells from the CD4-negative fraction. Regarding the study as a whole: Especially in CD8 cells, naive repertoires contained a few larger clonotypes, possibly CD45RA-re-expressing memory cells.

The rearrangement links TRBV5-1 to TRBJ2-2; no firm D call. The origin of this receptor is a human donor in good health. The sample was naive CD4+ T cells from blood. CDR3 in DNA: TGCGCCAGCAGTAGGGTTAACACCGGGGAGCTGTTTTTT. This sequence encodes CASSRVNTGELFF.